These T cell receptor beta chains were read from a single sample in a study of T-cell memory formation after mild COVID-19. TCRdb independently ran MiXCR on the 5' RACE reads; one entry per CDR3 protein. This sample has around 340,000 distinct CDR3 sequences, with around 21% found just once. The sample taken for sequencing was PBMCs or a T cell subset sorted from them (not recorded which). The source is an adult woman who had mild COVID-19 (a few samples of this study predate the infection). Cell type and time point are not known. CDR3s include the opening cysteine and the closing phenylalanine or tryptophan. D genes are given only for firm matches. The size field is filled for only some rows; it gives once, few, many or a size class.

v_gene: TRBV5-6; d_gene: .; j_gene: TRBJ1-2; abundance: few; CDR3nt: TGTGCCAGCAGCTTGGGCAGAGATAACTATGGCTACACCTTC; CDR3aa: CASSLGRDNYGYTF
v_gene: TRBV20-1; d_gene: TRBD2; j_gene: TRBJ2-1; abundance: few; CDR3nt: TGCAGTGCTAGAGAAGGGACTAGCGGGAGAGGCGGCAATGAGCAGTTCTTC; CDR3aa: CSAREGTSGRGGNEQFF
v_gene: TRBV5-1; d_gene: TRBD1; j_gene: TRBJ2-1; abundance: few; CDR3nt: TGCGCCAGCAGCTTGTATAGGACAGGGGTCGATGAGCAGTTCTTC; CDR3aa: CASSLYRTGVDEQFF
v_gene: TRBV5-1; d_gene: .; j_gene: TRBJ2-7; abundance: few; CDR3nt: TGCGCCAGCAGCTTGTTTGGGGGTGGACCAACAAACGAGCAGTACTTC; CDR3aa: CASSLFGGGPTNEQYF
v_gene: TRBV18; d_gene: .; j_gene: TRBJ2-5; abundance: few; CDR3nt: TGTGCCAGCTCACCAAGGGGGATAGAAGAGACCCAGTACTTC; CDR3aa: CASSPRGIEETQYF
v_gene: TRBV5-1; d_gene: .; j_gene: TRBJ2-2; abundance: .; CDR3nt: TGCGCCAGCAGCTTTACGGCCGGGGAGCTGTTTTTT; CDR3aa: CASSFTAGELFF
v_gene: TRBV12-3/TRBV12-4; d_gene: TRBD2; j_gene: TRBJ2-3; abundance: .; CDR3nt: TGTGCCAGCAGCCGAGGTGGCGGGAGTGTAGATACGCAGTATTTT; CDR3aa: CASSRGGGSVDTQYF
v_gene: TRBV24-1; d_gene: .; j_gene: TRBJ2-1; abundance: .; CDR3nt: TGTGCCACCAGTGATCCAGGGAGTCGCGGCAATGAGCAGTTCTTC; CDR3aa: CATSDPGSRGNEQFF
v_gene: TRBV15; d_gene: .; j_gene: TRBJ1-5; abundance: .; CDR3nt: TGTGCCACCAGCAGAGATGGGGGGAATCAGCCCCAGCATTTT; CDR3aa: CATSRDGGNQPQHF
v_gene: TRBV18; d_gene: .; j_gene: TRBJ1-5; abundance: .; CDR3nt: TGTGCCAGCTCCCAGAGGGATGGCAATCAGCCCCAGCATTTT; CDR3aa: CASSQRDGNQPQHF
v_gene: TRBV11-2; d_gene: TRBD2; j_gene: TRBJ2-7; abundance: .; CDR3nt: TGTGCCAGCAGCCCCCGACTAGCGGGGACCGGCGAGCAGTACTTC; CDR3aa: CASSPRLAGTGEQYF